The T cell receptor beta chain under discussion was sequenced for a study of cytomegalovirus exposure and HLA in healthy donors. Study at large: Within the Caucasian-associated ancestry cluster were under 85% of the approximately 390 genotyped donors. Study-level findings and limits: In a later analysis, an Asian-associated ancestry cluster reportedly showed fewer N-insertions than the roughly 650-donor mean. Analyzed later, most CMV-associated TCR beta chains appeared HLA-restricted.

Of note for this clone: What it recognizes is unknown.

The study ran its PCR with 60 Vbeta and 13 Jbeta primers. The method was immunoSEQ multiplex PCR; TCRdb's version includes in-frame clones alone and lacks a portion of them. The sample gives some 170,000 clones, about 71% of which show up once; approximately 2.8% is in the top ten. The TCR originated in a woman aged 25-40 years in good health and CMV-seronegative. Sequencing used PBMCs.

The CDR3 region has the DNA TGCAGCGTTGCAGGAGGACAGGGGTTCAATGAGCAGTTCTTC. Translated: CSVAGGQGFNEQFF. The rearrangement uses TRBV29-1 and TRBJ2-1, with 9 bases that match TRBD1. With V trimmed by 4 bases and J by 6 bases, 7 bases remained unmatched. The CDR3 is 14 amino acids. In germline, CDR1 is SQVTM, CDR2 ANQGSEA.